A selection of T cell receptor beta chains follows, all from one sample in a study of breast tumors, draining lymph nodes, adjacent tissues. TCRdb reprocessed the multiplex PCR reads via MiXCR and lists one record per CDR3 protein. This table has about 200,000 distinct CDR3 sequences, less than 35% appearing once. Sequencing was done on a sample of axillary lymph node tissue. The receptors come from a female donor with breast cancer. Some clones in this sample may be carry-over from other donors' samples. Both conserved end residues are part of each CDR3. A D gene is named only where the DNA matches it firmly. A clone size is listed for some rows: how often the clone was seen (once, few, many), or a class if it is expanded.

V,J,D,size,CDR3,DNA
TRBV7-3,TRBJ2-3,.,many,CASSLGGAWGDTQYF,TGTGCCAGCAGCTTAGGTGGGGCCTGGGGAGATACGCAGTATTTT
TRBV7-8,TRBJ2-1,TRBD2,many,CASSLADGGAYNEQFF,TGTGCCAGCAGCTTAGCCGACGGGGGGGCTTACAATGAGCAGTTCTTC
TRBV7-8,TRBJ2-2,TRBD2,many,CASRPTSGRGTGELFF,TGTGCCAGCAGACCTACTAGCGGGAGAGGCACCGGGGAGCTGTTTTTT
TRBV15,TRBJ2-1,.,many,CATSRDPIGSNNEQFF,TGTGCCACCAGCAGAGACCCCATCGGGAGCAACAATGAGCAGTTCTTC
TRBV19,TRBJ2-5,.,.,CASSIQGTQETQYF,TGTGCCAGTAGTATACAGGGCACGCAAGAGACCCAGTACTTC
TRBV5-5,TRBJ2-1,TRBD1,.,CASRPIRDRVYNEQFF,TGTGCCAGCAGACCCATCCGGGACAGGGTATACAATGAGCAGTTCTTC
TRBV6-5,TRBJ2-1,.,many,CASSPPGGVNEQFF,TGTGCCAGCAGTCCCCCCGGGGGTGTCAATGAGCAGTTCTTC
TRBV5-1,TRBJ1-3,TRBD1,.,CASRSQGARRYGYTIYF,TGCGCCAGCAGATCGCAGGGGGCGCGACGCTATGGCTACACCATATATTTT
TRBV18,TRBJ2-1,TRBD2,many,CASSVTSGITAYNEQFF,TGTGCCAGCTCCGTGACTAGCGGGATTACCGCCTACAATGAGCAGTTCTTC
TRBV6-1,TRBJ1-3,TRBD1,.,CASTPPLSRTGGRAGNTIYF,TGTGCCAGCACCCCCCCACTTTCCAGGACAGGGGGGAGGGCTGGAAACACCATATATTTT
TRBV7-8,TRBJ2-2,.,many,CASSLPEGAGGELFF,TGTGCCAGCAGCTTACCTGAGGGTGCCGGCGGGGAGCTGTTTTTT
TRBV11-3,TRBJ2-4,.,few,CASSRYGGAGKNIQYF,TGTGCCAGCAGCCGATATGGGGGCGCTGGCAAAAACATTCAGTACTTC
TRBV11-1,TRBJ2-7,.,.,CASMSWGEDERYF,TGTGCCAGCATGAGTTGGGGGGAGGACGAGCGCTACTTC
TRBV15,TRBJ1-6,TRBD1,.,CATSQEQGGSPLHF,TGTGCCACCAGCCAAGAACAGGGGGGATCACCCCTCCACTTT
TRBV24-1,TRBJ1-1,.,few,CATSDRVGTEAFF,TGTGCCACCAGTGATAGGGTGGGGACTGAAGCTTTCTTT
TRBV4-2,TRBJ2-3,TRBD1,many,CASSQGGQSTDTQYF,TGTGCCAGCAGCCAAGGGGGACAGAGCACAGATACGCAGTATTTT
TRBV6-5,TRBJ1-6,.,many,CASLGILSPSPLHF,TGTGCCAGCCTTGGGATCCTTTCCCCTTCACCCCTCCACTTT
TRBV6-2/TRBV6-3,TRBJ2-7,TRBD2,.,CASSHGAGGYEQYF,TGTGCCAGCAGTCACGGGGCGGGAGGCTACGAGCAGTACTTC